What follows is one T cell receptor beta chain and its context. Antigen unknown. Looked up from germline, CDR1 is SGHRS and CDR2 is YFSETQ. The CDR3 spans 14 residues. V was clipped by 3 bases and J by 5 bases; unmatched bases: 5. Repertoires were generated with immunoSEQ multiplex PCR, while TCRdb's copy carries only in-frame clones and drops some. The table includes 95,000 to 150,000 clones, about 93% detected once. The sample originates from a study of T cell responses to AZD1222 COVID-19 vaccine. Study-level points and caveats: Unmutated variant regions are reportedly targeted by nearly half of spike-specific TCRs. Donors in the cohort were predominantly white British and more often female, and clonal diversity was possibly underestimated. Rises in breadth and depth of Spike-specific TCRs came after two AZD1222 doses. In all cases, repertoires were sampled only after the peak T cell response.

V gene TRBV5-1 combines with J gene TRBJ2-7; 10 nucleotides agree with TRBD1. This receptor was identified in an adult who received the AZD1222 COVID-19 vaccine. The sequenced sample was peripheral blood, obtained 28 days after the second AZD1222 dose. The CDR3 sequence is CASSSRDRGNEQYF. CDR3 DNA sequence: TGCGCCAGCAGCTCCCGGGACAGGGGCAACGAGCAGTACTTC.